This T cell receptor beta chain was identified during a study of blood T cell repertoires in COVID-19. Study at large: Spain, Italy and the United States supplied samples that represented acute and convalescent COVID-19. The cDNA or gDNA used as material had been derived from T cells, B-cell-depleted T cells, or PBMCs.

The V gene end was trimmed by 3 bases and the J gene end by 4 bases; junction bases not matched to a gene: 8. The CDR3 extends over 15 amino acids. The germline CDR1 and CDR2 sequences are MGHDK and SYGVNS. As originally analysed: Amplification of reference gene primers provided the estimated nucleated cell counts. Using immunoSEQ multiplex PCR, the repertoire was profiled, and TCRdb retains in-frame clones only, with some absent. V and J calls and clone size are copied from that table; D and trimming were computed from the DNA. The sample lists 100,000 or so clones, about 81% seen once, with 18% in the top ten.

The chain combines TRBV25-1 with TRBJ1-2, with 7 bases lining up with TRBD1. Sequenced sample: peripheral blood. This clonotype was obtained from a man at least 80 years old with acute or convalescent COVID-19. The CDR3 is CASSDATGFGYGYTF. CDR3 in DNA: TGTGCCAGCAGTGACGCGACAGGGTTTGGCTATGGCTACACCTTC.